The present TCR beta chain was sequenced within a study of blood T cell repertoires in COVID-19. Study in general: From T cells, B-cell-depleted T cells, or PBMCs came the material, which was cDNA or gDNA.

The data were produced by immunoSEQ multiplex PCR, yet TCRdb's version contains in-frame clones alone and is incomplete. This table holds a few hundred thousand clones, approximately 90% found once. V was pared by 2 bases and J by 1 base, with 2 bases of the junction left unmatched. This CDR3 has 15 amino acids. The V gene's germline CDR1 is MDHEN and CDR2 SYDVKM. Each exposed participant met a COVID-19 case in the 2 weeks preceding study entry. This receptor was taken from a woman aged 40 to 55 who had been exposed to COVID-19. The sequenced sample was PBMCs or T cells enriched from blood (not recorded which). The chain has TRBV28 and TRBJ2-3; 8 positions agree with TRBD1. The CDR3 region has the DNA TGTGCCAGCAGTTTAGGGACAGGAGGCACAGATACGCAGTATTTT. It specifies CASSLGTGGTDTQYF.